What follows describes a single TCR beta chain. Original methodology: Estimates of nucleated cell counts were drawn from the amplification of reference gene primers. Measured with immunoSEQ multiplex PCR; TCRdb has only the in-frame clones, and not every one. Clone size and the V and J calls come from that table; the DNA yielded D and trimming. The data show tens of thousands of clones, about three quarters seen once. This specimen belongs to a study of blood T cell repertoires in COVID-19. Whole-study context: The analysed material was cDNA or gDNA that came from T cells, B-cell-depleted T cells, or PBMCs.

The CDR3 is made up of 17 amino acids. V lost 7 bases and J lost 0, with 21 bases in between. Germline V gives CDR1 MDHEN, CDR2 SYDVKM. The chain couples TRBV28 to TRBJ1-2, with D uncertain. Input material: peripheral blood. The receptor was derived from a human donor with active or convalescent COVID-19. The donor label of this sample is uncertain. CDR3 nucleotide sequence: TGTGCCAGCACCTTCGGCCCTATAGAGGGCTCTAACTATGGCTACACCTTC. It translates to CASTFGPIEGSNYGYTF.